Below are 13 T cell receptor beta chains sequenced from a single sample in a study of blood T cell repertoires in COVID-19. Clones were sequenced by immunoSEQ multiplex PCR, and TCRdb holds only the in-frame ones, with some missing. Here the sample spans 90,000 to 110,000 clones, about 85% being singletons. What was sequenced was peripheral blood. Source of these receptors: a man in his fifties with acute or convalescent COVID-19.

The chain has TRBV9 and TRBJ1-3; D is uncertain. The CDR3 contains 14 residues. V was cut by 0 bases and J by 2 bases, with 6 bases left in between. Germline V lookup: CDR1 SGDLS, CDR2 YYNGEE. The CDR3 sequence is CASSVDSAGNTIYF. CDR3 bases: TGTGCCAGCAGCGTAGATTCCGCTGGAAACACCATATATTTT. The entire variable domain, with the rest obtained from reference TRBV9 and TRBJ1-3, is as follows: DSGVTQTPKHLITATGQRVTLRCSPRSGDLSVYWYQQSLDQGLQFLIQYYNGEERAKGNILERFSAQQFPDLHSELNLSSLELGDSALYFCASSVDSAGNTIYFGEGSWLTVV.

This clone was seen just once. The J gene is TRBJ1-4, the V gene TRBV27; D is unresolved. Trimming took off 5 bases at V and 0 bases at J, with 16 bases between the two ends. Looked up from germline, CDR1 is MNHEY and CDR2 is SMNVEV (reference sequence). This CDR3 is 17 amino acids long. For the CDR3, the DNA is TGTGCCAGCAGTACGCTGACTCATTCCGCAACTAATGAAAAACTGTTTTTT. Protein: CASSTLTHSATNEKLFF.

V gene TRBV7-9 combines with J gene TRBJ2-2; 9 bases align to TRBD1. Germline V gene lookup returns CDR1 SEHNR and CDR2 FQNEAQ (reference sequence). V shed 4 bases, J shed 6 bases, and the junction held 12 bases outside the gene matches. CDR3 length equals 17 residues. The CDR3 nucleotides are TGTGCCAGCAGCTCAACCCGGGGACAGGGTTGGTCCGGGGAGCTGTTTTTT. This sequence encodes CASSSTRGQGWSGELFF. Drawing the rest from reference TRBV7-9 and TRBJ2-2, the complete variable domain is DTGVSQNPRHKITKRGQNVTFRCDPISEHNRLYWYRQTLGQGPEFLTYFQNEAQLEKSRLLSDRFSAERPKGSFSTLEIQRTEQGDSAMYLCASSSTRGQGWSGELFFGEGSRLTVL.

The rearrangement joins TRBV15 to TRBJ2-3, with 12 bases lining up with TRBD2. V shed 1 base and J 7 bases; nucleotides not matched to a gene: 6. There are 16 residues in the CDR3. Germline V gives CDR1 LNHNV, CDR2 YYDKDF (reference sequence). The CDR3 spells CATSRGGLAGQHTQYF. CDR3 nucleotides: TGTGCCACCAGCAGAGGAGGACTAGCGGGGCAGCATACGCAGTATTTT.

The chain recombines TRBV9 with TRBJ1-1; D unresolved. V lost 3 bases, J lost 0 bases, and 12 bases lay in between. The CDR3 is 15 residues long. Germline CDR1 is SGDLS and CDR2 is YYNGEE. The CDR3 DNA is TGTGCCAGCAGCGCTTACAACGAAATGAACACTGAAGCTTTCTTT. This codes for CASSAYNEMNTEAFF.

This sequence joins TRBV11-3 and TRBJ2-3; 8 bases are shared with TRBD2. CDR3 length equals 19 residues. The V gene's germline CDR1 is SGHNT and CDR2 YENEEA. The junction had 18 bases not matched to a gene; V was cut back by 6 bases and J by 1 base. CDR3 in amino acids: CASSPRAFRYGGGTDTQYF. DNA for the CDR3: TGTGCCAGCAGTCCTCGCGCGTTTCGATACGGGGGGGGCACAGATACGCAGTATTTT. Together with reference TRBV11-3 and TRBJ2-3, the CDR3 gives the full variable domain: EAGVVQSPRYKIIEKKQPVAFWCNPISGHNTLYWYLQNLGQGPELLIRYENEEAVDDSQLPKDRFSAERLKGVDSTLKIQPAELGDSAVYLCASSPRAFRYGGGTDTQYFGPGTRLTVL.

The J gene is TRBJ2-1, the V gene TRBV5-8; a weak D match, TRBD1 (5 bases). The V gene's germline CDR1 is SGHTS and CDR2 YDEGEE. The CDR3 contains 19 residues. With 2 bases removed from V and 1 base from J, the gap between germline ends came to 22 bases. The CDR3 DNA reads as TGTGCCAGCAGCTTTTTCCGGACAAACTCGAGACTGTCCTACAATGAGCAGTTCTTC. This gives the protein CASSFFRTNSRLSYNEQFF.

J is TRBJ1-1 and V is TRBV5-1; D is ambiguous. With 2 bases removed from V and 1 base from J, the gap between germline ends came to 6 bases. Looked up from germline, CDR1 is SGHRS and CDR2 is YFSETQ. The CDR3 has 13 residues. CDR3 nucleotide sequence: TGCGCCAGCAGCTTACTAGGGAACACTGAAGCTTTCTTT. Encoded protein: CASSLLGNTEAFF.

This chain uses TRBV15 with TRBJ1-6; tentative D call: TRBD1 (5 bases). The CDR3 consists of 15 residues. Germline-derived CDR1 and CDR2 are LNHNV and YYDKDF (reference sequence). Between the trimmed V and J ends, which lost 2 bases and 8 bases, there was a span of 13 bases. The chain's CDR3 is CATSRPGRRDSPLHF. The DNA for the CDR3 is TGTGCCACCAGCAGACCAGGGAGGCGGGATTCACCCCTCCACTTT. Complete variable domain (other parts from reference TRBV15 and TRBJ1-6): DAMVIQNPRYQVTQFGKPVTLSCSQTLNHNVMYWYQQKSSQAPKLLFHYYDKDFNNEADTPDNFQSRRPNTSFCFLDIRSPGLGDTAMYLCATSRPGRRDSPLHFGNGTRLTVT.

The chain uses TRBV30 and TRBJ1-1; 9 nucleotides match TRBD1. Germline assignment: CDR1 GTSNPN and CDR2 SVGIG (reference sequence). This CDR3 region has 12 residues. The V segment lost 7 bases and the J segment 5 bases; nucleotides outside the gene matches: 5. CDR3 sequence (DNA): TGTGCCTTTGGGGACAGGGAGACTGAAGCTTTCTTT. Amino acid sequence: CAFGDRETEAFF.

V usage is TRBV7-3 and J usage is TRBJ2-2; 7 positions agree with TRBD1. The ends lost 1 base at V and 4 bases at J; junction bases unmatched: 3. The germline V gene has CDR1 SGHTA and CDR2 FQGTGA. The length of the CDR3 is 15 residues. CDR3 coding DNA: TGTGCCAGCAGCTTAAGAGGGGGCTTCACCGGGGAGCTGTTTTTT. This gives the protein CASSLRGGFTGELFF.

This sequence joins TRBV20-1 and TRBJ2-7; 8 nucleotides agree with TRBD1. Germline trimming cut 3 bases from V and 6 bases from J; bases unmatched to any gene: 1. The germline V gene encodes CDR1 DFQATT and CDR2 SNEGSKA (reference sequence). The CDR3 has 11 amino acids. The DNA of the CDR3 is TGCAGTGCTAGCACAGGGGGCGAGCAGTACTTC. Translation gives CSASTGGEQYF.

The chain is built from TRBV6-1 and TRBJ2-4; D not resolved. Between the trimmed V and J ends, which lost 4 bases and 0 bases, there was a span of 13 bases. Germline V gene sequence: CDR1 MNHNS, CDR2 SASEGT. This CDR3 region has 16 residues. The CDR3 is CASSGLEQLAKNIQYF. For the CDR3, the DNA is TGTGCCAGCAGTGGACTCGAGCAGCTAGCCAAAAACATTCAGTACTTC.